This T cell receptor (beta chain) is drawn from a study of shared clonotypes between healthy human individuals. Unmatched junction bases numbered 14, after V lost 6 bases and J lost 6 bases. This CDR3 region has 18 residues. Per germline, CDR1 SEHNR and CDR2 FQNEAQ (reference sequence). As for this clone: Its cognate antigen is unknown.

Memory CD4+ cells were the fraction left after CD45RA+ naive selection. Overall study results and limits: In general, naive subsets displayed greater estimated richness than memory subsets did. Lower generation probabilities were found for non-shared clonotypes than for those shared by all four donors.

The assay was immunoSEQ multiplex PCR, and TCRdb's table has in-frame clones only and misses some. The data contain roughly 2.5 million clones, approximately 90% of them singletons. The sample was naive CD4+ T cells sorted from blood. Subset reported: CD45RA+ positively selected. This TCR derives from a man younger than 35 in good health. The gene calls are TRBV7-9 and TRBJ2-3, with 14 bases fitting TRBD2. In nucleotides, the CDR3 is TGTGCCAGCAGATCGACTAGCGGGAGGGTTTGGGCGGTGGATACGCAGTATTTT. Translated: CASRSTSGRVWAVDTQYF.